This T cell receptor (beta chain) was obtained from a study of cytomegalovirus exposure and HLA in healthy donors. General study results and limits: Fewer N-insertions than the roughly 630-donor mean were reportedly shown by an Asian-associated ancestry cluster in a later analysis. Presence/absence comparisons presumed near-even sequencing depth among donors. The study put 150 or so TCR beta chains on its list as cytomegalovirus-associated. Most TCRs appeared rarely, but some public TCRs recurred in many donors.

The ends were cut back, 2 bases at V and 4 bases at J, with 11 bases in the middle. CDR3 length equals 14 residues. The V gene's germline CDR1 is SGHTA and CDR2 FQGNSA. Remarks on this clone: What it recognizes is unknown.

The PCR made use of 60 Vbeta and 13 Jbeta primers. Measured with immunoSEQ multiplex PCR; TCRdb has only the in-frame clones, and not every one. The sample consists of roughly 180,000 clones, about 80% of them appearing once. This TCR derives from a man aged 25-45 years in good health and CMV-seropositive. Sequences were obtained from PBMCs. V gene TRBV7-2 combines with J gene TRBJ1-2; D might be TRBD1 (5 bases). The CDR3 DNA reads TGTGCCAGCAGCTTACAGGGTACATCCTATGGCTACACCTTC. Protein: CASSLQGTSYGYTF.